The 12 T cell receptor beta chains below come from one sample, sequenced in a study of blood T cells in healthy people across ages. Next came a second PCR, run for roughly 6 to 11 cycles, which used a sample-barcoded 5' primer along with a J-beta primer mix. Each CDR3 protein gets one entry after TCRdb re-called the 5' RACE reads with MiXCR. The sample carries more than 900,000 distinct CDR3 sequences, about 28% recorded once. These sequences were also reported in another study, on T cells of mothers and their children.

The sequenced sample was blood. The receptor set was obtained from a woman aged 40 to 55 in good health.

Concerning this clonotype: A single base separates this from a much larger clone, so it may be a read error. The chain employs TRBV10-3 and TRBJ2-7; 7 nucleotides match TRBD1. CDR1 is ENHRY and CDR2 is SYGVKD in the germline V gene. J gave up 1 base and V 3 bases, and 6 bases lay outside the gene matches. The CDR3 is made up of 15 amino acids. CDR3 sequence reads: CAISELTGKSYEQYF. Here the CDR3 DNA reads TGTGCCATCAGTGAATTGACAGGGAAATCCTACGAGCAGTACTTC.

Of note for this clonotype: A much larger clonotype is one base distant, so this may be a read error. The genes are TRBV15 and TRBJ2-5, with 7 positions matching TRBD2. The ends lost 4 bases at V and 4 bases at J; junction bases unmatched: 12. The CDR3 covers 16 residues. The germline gives CDR1 LNHNV, CDR2 YYDKDF (reference sequence). The CDR3 sequence: CATSTGAGTGGETQYF. The CDR3 nucleotides read TGTGCCACCAGCACAGGAGCGGGGACGGGTGGAGAGACCCAGTACTTC. Looking up the rest from reference TRBV15 and TRBJ2-5 gives the full variable domain: DAMVIQNPRYQVTQFGKPVTLSCSQTLNHNVMYWYQQKSSQAPKLLFHYYDKDFNNEADTPDNFQSRRPNTSFCFLDIRSPGLGDTAMYLCATSTGAGTGGETQYFGPGTRLLVL.

The V gene is TRBV29-1, the J gene TRBJ2-7; D gene uncertain. V was pared by 4 bases and J by 6 bases, with 16 bases between. Germline CDR1 reads SQVTM; CDR2 reads ANQGSEA. The CDR3 consists of 13 residues. This chain's CDR3 is CSVGDTSRIEQYF. The CDR3, as DNA: TGCAGCGTTGGAGATACGAGCAGGATCGAGCAGTACTTC.

This clonotype was recorded a few times. This chain uses TRBV5-6 with TRBJ1-1; perhaps TRBD1 as D (5 bases). Trimming shortened V by 6 bases and J by 1 base, and 7 bases separated the two germline ends. Germline-derived CDR1 and CDR2 are SGHDT and YYEEEE. The CDR3 runs to 12 residues. CDR3 residues: CASIGTNTEAFF. The CDR3 nucleotides read TGTGCCAGCATCGGGACGAACACTGAAGCTTTCTTT.

This clonotype was seen repeatedly, ten times or more. The chain recombines TRBV6-4 with TRBJ2-3; possible D gene TRBD1, 6 bases. Trimming took off 3 bases at V and 0 bases at J, with 10 bases between the two ends. This CDR3 contains 15 residues. Looked up from germline, CDR1 is MRHNA and CDR2 is SNTAGT. CDR3: CASSEDSFSTDTQYF. The CDR3 DNA follows: TGTGCCAGCAGTGAGGACAGCTTTAGCACAGATACGCAGTATTTT.

This clonotype was found many times. The genes are TRBV12-3 or TRBV12-4 and TRBJ1-2; 7 nucleotides match TRBD1. The CDR3 is 14 residues long. J was trimmed by 3 bases and V by 6 bases; bases with no gene match: 7. Written as DNA, the CDR3 is TGTGCCAGCAGCTTCAGACAGGGAGACTATGGCTACACCTTC. It yields the protein CASSFRQGDYGYTF.

This clonotype was recorded once. This chain uses TRBV15 with TRBJ1-1; 10 bases line up with TRBD1. CDR1 and CDR2 (germline): LNHNV, YYDKDF (reference sequence). The CDR3 has 18 residues. Unmatched junction bases numbered 8, after V lost 0 bases and J lost 1 base. CDR3 in DNA: TGTGCCACCAGCAGAGAAATCGACAGGGGGCGGCGGAACACTGAAGCTTTCTTT. Protein: CATSREIDRGRRNTEAFF.

The V and J genes are TRBV7-2 and TRBJ1-4; 8 nucleotides align to TRBD1. V shed 6 bases, J shed 2 bases, and the junction held 14 bases outside the gene matches. Per the germline V gene, CDR1 is SGHTA and CDR2 is FQGNSA. The CDR3 totals 18 residues. The DNA for the CDR3 is TGTGCCAGCAGGCGCGGACAGGGACACGAGGCGACTAATGAAAAACTGTTTTTT. Translating gives CASRRGQGHEATNEKLFF.

The chain combines TRBV12-3 or TRBV12-4 with TRBJ1-2, with TRBD1 identical over 10 bases. The V and J ends lost 6 bases and 7 bases, in that order; junction bases with no gene match: 8. This CDR3 contains 14 residues. CDR3 in amino acids: CASSRRTGGPGYTF. CDR3 DNA: TGTGCCAGCAGCCGTCGGACAGGGGGTCCTGGCTACACCTTC.

The CDR3 DNA reads TGCGCCAGCAGCTTGGGCAGGGATGCTGAAGCTTTCTTT. Translated: CASSLGRDAEAFF. The V call is TRBV5-1, the J call TRBJ1-1, with D perhaps TRBD1 (5 bases). Germline values: CDR1 SGHRS, CDR2 YFSETQ. The CDR3 totals 13 residues. Between the trimmed V and J ends, which lost 0 bases and 6 bases, there was a span of 9 bases.

This clonotype has a count of ten or more. CDR3 loop: CASSSSGGGYEQYF. DNA of the CDR3: TGTGCCAGCAGCTCTAGCGGGGGTGGCTACGAGCAGTACTTC. V usage is TRBV7-3 and J usage is TRBJ2-7; 10 bases fit TRBD2. J was trimmed by 3 bases and V by 4 bases; bases with no gene match: 3. CDR1 is SGHTA and CDR2 is FQGTGA in the germline V gene. This CDR3 is built from 14 residues.

This clonotype has a handful of counts. The chain links TRBV7-2 to TRBJ2-7; no clear D gene. Germline V lookup: CDR1 SGHTA, CDR2 FQGNSA. CDR3 length equals 15 residues. Deletions cut 1 base from V and 3 bases from J, with 13 bases between. CDR3 residues: CASSLDPGPYYEQYF. The CDR3 nucleotides are TGTGCCAGCAGCTTAGATCCCGGTCCATACTACGAGCAGTACTTC.